The clone carrying this T cell receptor beta chain was seen repeatedly, ten times or more. Researchers amplified the TCR beta CDR3 regions from RNA transcripts. Primed by the HTBI set, a first-round RT-PCR was run on the TCR CDR3. One entry per CDR3 protein results from TCRdb running MiXCR on the multiplex PCR reads. Of 390,000 or so distinct CDR3 sequences detected, roughly 15% appear once; the ten largest clones hold less than 15%. The CDR3 covers 15 residues. Germline V CDR1 and CDR2: SGHNT, YENEEA. V lost 1 base and J lost 1, with 10 bases in between. The sample belongs to a study of T cells in Graves' hyperthyroidism and ophthalmopathy.

The sequence derives from a man between 18 and 35 years old with Graves' ophthalmopathy. The material sequenced was blood. The chain has TRBV11-3 and TRBJ1-1; no clear D. The CDR3 DNA reads TGTGCCAGCAGCTTAGGCTACCTAAGGAACACTGAAGCTTTCTTT. Amino acids: CASSLGYLRNTEAFF.